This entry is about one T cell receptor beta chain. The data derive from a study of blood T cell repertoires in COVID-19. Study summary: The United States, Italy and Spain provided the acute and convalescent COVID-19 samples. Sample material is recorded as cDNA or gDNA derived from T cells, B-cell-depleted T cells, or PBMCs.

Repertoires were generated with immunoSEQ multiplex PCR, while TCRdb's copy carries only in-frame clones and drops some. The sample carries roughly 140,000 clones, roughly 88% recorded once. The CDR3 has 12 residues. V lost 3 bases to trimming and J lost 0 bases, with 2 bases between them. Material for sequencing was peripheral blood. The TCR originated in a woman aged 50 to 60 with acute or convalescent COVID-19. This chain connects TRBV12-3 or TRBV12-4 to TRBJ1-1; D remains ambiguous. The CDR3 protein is CASSFVNTEAFF. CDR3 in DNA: TGTGCCAGCAGTTTCGTGAACACTGAAGCTTTCTTT.